This T cell receptor beta chain is drawn from a study of cytomegalovirus exposure and HLA in healthy donors. Study information: Early released data comprised around 80 million unique TCRs from HLA-typed donors. Findings of the study overall: A later analysis reported that several of the most significant clusters appeared to be linked to common viral pathogens, among them Epstein-Barr virus. In a later analysis, HLA-C alleles had the fewest associated TCRs, DRB1 alleles the most.

PCR was performed using 60 Vbeta and 13 Jbeta primers. Repertoires were generated with immunoSEQ multiplex PCR, while TCRdb's copy carries only in-frame clones and drops some. The sample carries about 180,000 clones, around 80% recorded once. Comment on this clone: Antigen specificity is unknown.

All donors participated as healthy donors of bone marrow. V was pared by 3 bases and J by 0 bases, with 10 bases of the junction left unmatched. The CDR3 has 17 amino acids. Per germline, CDR1 KGHSH and CDR2 LQKENI. The V call is TRBV18, the J call TRBJ1-2; 7 bases map to TRBD1. This receptor was taken from a man aged 35 to 55 in good health and CMV-seronegative. Sequencing was performed on PBMCs. CDR3 amino acids: CASSPSGGRTANYGYTF. The CDR3 DNA is TGTGCCAGCTCACCCTCAGGGGGACGGACAGCTAACTATGGCTACACCTTC.